Listed below are T cell receptor beta chains from one sample, sequenced in a study of read filtering for tumor transcriptome and immune sequencing. TCRdb called the reads again in MiXCR, with one record for every CDR3 protein. The repertoire consists of 90,000 or so distinct CDR3 sequences, with about a fifth occurring once and the leading ten covering 9.5% to 12%. Sequencing input: a population of CD138-negative cells sorted from bone marrow. These receptors all come from a donor aged 40 or over with multiple myeloma. The CDR3 runs from the conserved cysteine through the conserved F or W. D genes are given only for firm matches. Size is stated for part of the rows, as once, few or many counts, or as a class when the clone is expanded.

j_call: TRBJ2-4
cdr3_length: 13
v_call: TRBV6-5
d_call: -
clone_size: many
cdr3_nt: TGTGCCAGCAGTAGGGGCGCGGGGTACATTCAGTACTTC
cdr3_aa: CASSRGAGYIQYF

j_call: TRBJ2-7
cdr3_length: 14
v_call: TRBV5-1
d_call: -
clone_size: -
cdr3_nt: TGCGCCAGCAGCTTGGCCTCAGGGTCGTACGAGCAGTACTTC
cdr3_aa: CASSLASGSYEQYF

j_call: TRBJ2-1
cdr3_length: 12
v_call: TRBV20-1
d_call: -
clone_size: many
cdr3_nt: TGCAGTGCTAGTGCGCCTTACAATGAGCAGTTCTTC
cdr3_aa: CSASAPYNEQFF

j_call: TRBJ2-7
cdr3_length: 13
v_call: TRBV28
d_call: -
clone_size: -
cdr3_nt: TGTGCCAGCAGTTTGAACAGGCCCTACGAGCAGTACTTC
cdr3_aa: CASSLNRPYEQYF

j_call: TRBJ2-7
cdr3_length: 12
v_call: TRBV12-3/TRBV12-4
d_call: -
clone_size: -
cdr3_nt: TGTGCCAGCAGTGCAGGCCCAGGGACGCAGTACTTC
cdr3_aa: CASSAGPGTQYF

j_call: TRBJ1-3
cdr3_length: 13
v_call: TRBV6-2/TRBV6-3
d_call: -
clone_size: -
cdr3_nt: TGTGCCAGCAGTTACGGGCCTGAGGACACCATATATTTT
cdr3_aa: CASSYGPEDTIYF

j_call: TRBJ2-3
cdr3_length: 13
v_call: TRBV29-1
d_call: -
clone_size: -
cdr3_nt: TGCAGCGTTGGATTCACTACCACAGATACGCAGTATTTT
cdr3_aa: CSVGFTTTDTQYF

j_call: TRBJ2-3
cdr3_length: 15
v_call: TRBV20-1
d_call: TRBD2
clone_size: many
cdr3_nt: TGCAGTGCTAGAGATGACGGGGGGGCCTTAAATACGCAGTATTTT
cdr3_aa: CSARDDGGALNTQYF

j_call: TRBJ1-4
cdr3_length: 14
v_call: TRBV12-3/TRBV12-4
d_call: -
clone_size: -
cdr3_nt: TGTGCCAGCAGCTCTCCGAGGAGGGCTGAAAAACTGTTTTTT
cdr3_aa: CASSSPRRAEKLFF

j_call: TRBJ2-7
cdr3_length: 11
v_call: TRBV2
d_call: -
clone_size: many
cdr3_nt: TGTGCCAGCAGTTATAGAAGTGAGCAGTACTTC
cdr3_aa: CASSYRSEQYF

j_call: TRBJ2-1
cdr3_length: 15
v_call: TRBV5-1
d_call: TRBD1
clone_size: many
cdr3_nt: TGCGCCAGCAGCTCACAGGGGGCGCGGCACAATGAGCAGTTCTTC
cdr3_aa: CASSSQGARHNEQFF

j_call: TRBJ2-1
cdr3_length: 14
v_call: TRBV18
d_call: TRBD2
clone_size: few
cdr3_nt: TGTGCCAGCTCACCAGGGACTAGCAGCGGTGAGCAGTTCTTC
cdr3_aa: CASSPGTSSGEQFF

j_call: TRBJ1-1
cdr3_length: 15
v_call: TRBV5-1
d_call: TRBD1
clone_size: many
cdr3_nt: TGCGCCAGCAGCGAGCTGACAGGGGTGAAAACTGAAGCTTTCTTT
cdr3_aa: CASSELTGVKTEAFF

j_call: TRBJ2-5
cdr3_length: 12
v_call: TRBV20-1
d_call: -
clone_size: -
cdr3_nt: TGCAGCGGGGCCCGGGGGCAAGAGACCCAGTACTTC
cdr3_aa: CSGARGQETQYF

j_call: TRBJ2-3
cdr3_length: 13
v_call: TRBV2
d_call: -
clone_size: many
cdr3_nt: TGTGCCAGCAGTAACGGCCGCACAGATACGCAGTATTTT
cdr3_aa: CASSNGRTDTQYF